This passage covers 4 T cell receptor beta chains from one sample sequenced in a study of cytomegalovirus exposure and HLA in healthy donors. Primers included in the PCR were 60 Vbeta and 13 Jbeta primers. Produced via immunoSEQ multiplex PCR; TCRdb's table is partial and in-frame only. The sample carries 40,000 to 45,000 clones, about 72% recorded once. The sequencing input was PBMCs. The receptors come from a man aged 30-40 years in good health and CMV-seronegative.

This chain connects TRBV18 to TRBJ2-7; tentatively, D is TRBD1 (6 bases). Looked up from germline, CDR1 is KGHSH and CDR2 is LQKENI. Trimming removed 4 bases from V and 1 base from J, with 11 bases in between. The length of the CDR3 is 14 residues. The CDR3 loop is CASSLRTESYEQYF. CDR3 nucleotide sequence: TGTGCCAGCTCACTCCGGACAGAATCCTACGAGCAGTACTTC.

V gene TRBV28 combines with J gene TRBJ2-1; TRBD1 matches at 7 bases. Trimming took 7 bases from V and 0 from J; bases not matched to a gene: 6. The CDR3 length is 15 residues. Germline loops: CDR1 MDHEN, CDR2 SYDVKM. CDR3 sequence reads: CASTAGGSSYNEQFF. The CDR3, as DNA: TGTGCCAGCACTGCAGGGGGAAGCTCCTACAATGAGCAGTTCTTC.

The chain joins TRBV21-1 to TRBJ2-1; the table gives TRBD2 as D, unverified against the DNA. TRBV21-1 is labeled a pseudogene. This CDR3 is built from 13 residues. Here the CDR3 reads CASSNRGAYEQFF. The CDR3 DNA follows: TGTGCCAGCAGCAATCGGGGGGCCTATGAGCAGTTCTTC.

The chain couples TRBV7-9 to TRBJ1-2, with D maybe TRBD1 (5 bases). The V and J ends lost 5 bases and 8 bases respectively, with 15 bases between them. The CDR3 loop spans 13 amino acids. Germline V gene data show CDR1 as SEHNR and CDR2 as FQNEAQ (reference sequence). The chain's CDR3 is CASSDRTYGGYTF. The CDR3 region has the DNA TGTGCCAGCAGCGACCGGACATACGGGGGCTACACCTTC. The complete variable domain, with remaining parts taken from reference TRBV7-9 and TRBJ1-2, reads DTGVSQNPRHKITKRGQNVTFRCDPISEHNRLYWYRQTLGQGPEFLTYFQNEAQLEKSRLLSDRFSAERPKGSFSTLEIQRTEQGDSAMYLCASSDRTYGGYTFGSGTRLTVV.